This TCR beta chain was recovered during a study of blood T cell repertoires in COVID-19. Study-level background: The study drew acute and convalescent COVID-19 samples from the United States, Italy and Spain.

V lost 3 bases and J 1 base, leaving 12 bases between the germline ends. Germline V CDR1 and CDR2: MNHEY, SMNVEV (reference sequence). There are 15 residues in the CDR3. Participants' own reports of clinical history determined their cohort assignment. Donors of Cohort 3 who recovered were those that had two negative PCRs, clearance, or symptom resolution. Original handling: From reference gene primer amplification, estimates of nucleated cell counts were derived. Clones were read by immunoSEQ multiplex PCR, and TCRdb kept only the in-frame ones, dropping some. V, J and clone size are taken as reported in that table, and D and trimming were inferred from the DNA itself. The sample shows around 310,000 clones, around nine tenths of them seen only once. This clone was detected a few times.

Sequenced input: PBMCs or T cells enriched from blood (not recorded which). This chain links TRBV27 with TRBJ1-1, with a weak D call TRBD1 (5 bases). This sequence was found in a woman aged 25 to 39 who had recovered from COVID-19. CDR3 sequence (DNA): TGTGCCAGCAGTTTGGGAGCCGGGGGGAACACTGAAGCTTTCTTT. The encoded protein is CASSLGAGGNTEAFF.